Sequencing of this T cell receptor beta chain was carried out in a study of metastatic and nonmetastatic thyroid tumors. CDR3 length: 16 amino acids. Germline V gives CDR1 SNHLY, CDR2 FYNNEI. V was clipped by 6 bases and J by 2 bases, with 19 bases between them. Concerning this clone itself: The sample holds other DNA sequences that translate to the same CDR3.

Authors' data handling: CDR3 was compared across clinicopathological groups, and the resulting differences were used to build a distant-metastasis classifier for papillary thyroid cancer. TCRdb re-called clones via MiXCR from the PCR reads. The V and J calls come from TCRdb's annotation, not from the publication. Here the sample spans 45,000 to 65,000 clones, approximately 22% being singletons. Each patient came to thyroid surgery without any prior treatment (of any kind). Material: blood. The TCR originated in a female donor with papillary thyroid cancer or a benign thyroid nodule (not recorded which). Some clones in this sample may be carry-over from other donors' samples. The gene calls are TRBV2 and TRBJ1-1, with D uncertain. CDR3 loop: CASSVYWGQPNTEAFF. CDR3 DNA sequence: TGTGCCAGCAGCGTCTACTGGGGTCAGCCTAACACTGAAGCTTTCTTT.